The 12 T cell receptor beta chains in this list originate from one sample, sequenced in a study of T cell responses to AZD1222 COVID-19 vaccine (dated by TCRdb to the early 2020s). The library was produced with the immunoSEQ multiplex PCR assay. The source is immuneACCESS, and TCRdb retained only in-frame sequences with V and J called. Part of the clones is not carried over; for the studies checked, unresolved V genes explain less than half of this, and the remainder is unexplained. Recorded for this sample are some 200,000 clones; 85% to 95% of them occurred a single time. Approximately 1% of the sample comes from the top ten. The intended sense of this specimen's time point label: baseline before first vaccination. The sample's treatment or condition, from its label and the paper: meningococcal conjugate vaccine given as trial control. The material sequenced was peripheral blood, taken on day 0 of MenACWY control vaccination. The receptors were sampled from an adult in good health.

The chain couples TRBV19 to TRBJ1-5; D remains unclear. The germline V gene has CDR1 LNHDA and CDR2 SQIVND (reference sequence). V was cut by 7 bases and J by 1 base, with 11 bases left in between. The CDR3 loop spans 14 amino acids. The CDR3 sequence is CASKGRRSNQPQHF. The CDR3 DNA is TGTGCCAGTAAAGGCAGGCGGAGCAATCAGCCCCAGCATTTT.

This chain uses TRBV7-2 with TRBJ1-6; D remains unclear. The germline V gene has CDR1 SGHTA and CDR2 FQGNSA. V shed 5 bases and J shed 6 bases, with 17 bases lying between them. This CDR3 contains 16 residues. The chain's CDR3 is CASSNRNVAPNSPLHF. CDR3 DNA: TGTGCCAGCAGCAACCGCAACGTTGCCCCTAATTCACCCCTCCACTTT.

Only one count was recorded for this clone. V usage is TRBV10-3 and J usage is TRBJ2-1; D assignment may be TRBD1 or TRBD2 (7 bases each). V lost 8 bases, J lost 4 bases, and 18 bases lay in between. Germline CDR1 reads ENHRY; CDR2 reads SYGVKD. The CDR3 length is 15 residues. CDR3 DNA: TGTGCCATCCGCGGGGAGGGGGCTACTTACAATGAGCAGTTCTTC. It is translated as CAIRGEGATYNEQFF.

The J gene is TRBJ1-4, the V gene TRBV9; D is unclear. The V end lost 0 bases, the J end lost 5 bases, and 11 bases lay between the germline ends. Germline assignment: CDR1 SGDLS and CDR2 YYNGEE. This CDR3 spans 15 amino acids. CDR3 residues: CASSVDFAENEKLFF. The CDR3 nucleotides are TGTGCCAGCAGCGTAGATTTTGCAGAGAATGAAAAACTGTTTTTT.

The rearrangement joins TRBV7-9 to TRBJ2-3, with 7 bases identical to TRBD1. There are 14 residues in the CDR3. V lost 8 bases to trimming and J lost 0 bases; unmatched junction nucleotides: 5. Per germline, CDR1 SEHNR and CDR2 FQNEAQ (reference sequence). CDR3 nucleotides: TGTGCCAGCTCGAAGGACAGGAGCACAGATACGCAGTATTTT. This translates into CASSKDRSTDTQYF. The whole variable domain, filled in from reference TRBV7-9 and TRBJ2-3, reads DTGVSQNPRHKITKRGQNVTFRCDPISEHNRLYWYRQTLGQGPEFLTYFQNEAQLEKSRLLSDRFSAERPKGSFSTLEIQRTEQGDSAMYLCASSKDRSTDTQYFGPGTRLTVL.

This chain links TRBV7-5 with TRBJ2-7; the table's D call TRBD1 went unverified against the DNA. TRBV7-5 is a pseudogene. The CDR3 consists of 18 residues. CDR3 coding DNA: TGTGTCAGAAGCTTATGGTTACCCGGAAGACAGGAGGCCTACGAGCAGTACTTC. This gives the protein CVRSLWLPGRQEAYEQYF.

The rearrangement links TRBV6-1 to TRBJ2-7; D is possibly TRBD1 or TRBD2 (5 bases each). The CDR3 contains 14 residues. Germline V gives CDR1 MNHNS, CDR2 SASEGT. The V and J ends lost 0 bases and 7 bases respectively, with 13 bases between them. The CDR3 DNA is TGTGCCAGCAGTGAAGCGGTGCCAGGGAGTGAGCAGTACTTC. Protein: CASSEAVPGSEQYF.

The gene calls are TRBV6-1 and TRBJ2-4; D ambiguous. V gave up 5 bases and J gave up 5 bases, with 13 bases separating them. This CDR3 has 14 residues. CDR1 and CDR2 from the germline V gene are MNHNS and SASEGT. CDR3 bases: TGTGCCAGCAGTTATAGCTCAGTCCAAAACATTCAGTACTTC. This codes for CASSYSSVQNIQYF.

The chain couples TRBV19 to TRBJ1-3; D not resolved. Trimming removed 3 bases at V and 0 bases at J, with 24 bases between. The CDR3 extends over 20 amino acids. From germline, CDR1 is LNHDA and CDR2 SQIVND (reference sequence). CDR3 in DNA: TGTGCCAGTAGTATGTGGGTCAGGCGAGTCGACGGCGGCTCTGGAAACACCATATATTTT. It is translated as CASSMWVRRVDGGSGNTIYF.

A single count supports this clone. CDR3 sequence reads: CASSELGTGPGKAFF. CDR3 sequence (DNA): TGTGCCAGCAGTGAACTCGGGACAGGGCCTGGGAAAGCTTTCTTT. The V and J genes are TRBV25-1 and TRBJ1-1, with 9 bases lining up with TRBD1. Unmatched junction bases numbered 10, after V lost 2 bases and J lost 9 bases. Looked up from germline, CDR1 is MGHDK and CDR2 is SYGVNS. This CDR3 comprises 15 residues.

This chain joins TRBV7-8 and TRBJ1-3; D remains ambiguous. V dropped 4 bases and J dropped 7 bases, with 14 bases sitting between them. The CDR3 length is 14 residues. CDR1 is SGHVS, CDR2 FQNEAQ, per germline. The CDR3 sequence: CASSYDPRANTIYF. The CDR3 nucleotides are TGTGCCAGCAGCTACGACCCAAGGGCGAACACCATATATTTT.

The V and J genes are TRBV14 and TRBJ1-6; D is unresolved. Looked up from germline, CDR1 is SGHDN and CDR2 is FVKESK. The CDR3 totals 15 residues. Trimming removed 6 bases from V and 9 bases from J, with 18 bases in between. CDR3 coding DNA: TGTGCCAGCAGTCTTAGCCACGCCTCGGGTTCACCCCTCCACTTT. Translation gives CASSLSHASGSPLHF.